Detailed here is one T cell receptor beta chain. A single count supports this clone. Its antigen is still unknown. It has no much larger one-base neighbor in the sample; base qualities were not kept. The cohort consisted of approximately 670 healthy bone marrow donors. At the time of sampling, all cohort members were nominally healthy, though unrecorded immune exposures were likely present. The donor tested CMV seropositive and was one of the 289 seropositive cohort members. Each donor provided a peripheral blood sample, and peripheral blood mononuclear cells were used for TCR beta sequencing. Genomic DNA was extracted from the blood cell samples with the Qiagen DNeasy Blood Extraction Kit. The source of the sample is a study of cytomegalovirus exposure and HLA in healthy donors (dated by TCRdb to the late 2010s). About the full investigation: In an earlier analysis of fewer than 750 of the donors, 250 to 350 Gb of sequence data and 100 million or so unique TCR beta sequences from 150 million to 200 million T cells were reported. An early release covering roughly 640 HLA-typed donors comprised 250 to 350 gigabases of sequencing data and around 80 million unique TCR sequences. The genetic ancestry cluster associated with self-reported Caucasian donors included 65% to 90% of the 398 genotyped donors. The study aimed to test whether signatures of past pathogen exposure could be identified by cataloging public T cell receptors. The study used immunosequencing to profile the T cell repertoires of hundreds of subjects and linked those repertoires to cytomegalovirus serostatus. Besides the first cohort of roughly 700 subjects, a separate validation cohort made up of 120 different subjects was used. High-throughput TCR immunosequencing, statistical association of individual TCRs with disease status, and machine learning were combined to predict cytomegalovirus infection status. In a later analysis, previously published TCR beta repertoires from about 670 donors were re-analyzed and high-resolution HLA genotyping was added so that TCR occurrence patterns could be studied. In the later analysis, no new phenotypic data were used to find candidate immune exposures; instead, reliance was placed on TCR beta sequences and their occurrence across donors. An earlier analysis of around 580 of the donors used high-throughput TCR beta sequencing to judge whether each TCR beta V gene segment behaved as functional or pseudogenic. Donor age, sex, ethnicity and CMV serostatus were compiled alongside the repertoire data. A later genetic analysis used genome-wide SNP genotypes for about 60% of the roughly 700 donors, treating that subset as a discovery cohort. Every repertoire in the discovery cohort had been generated on one and the same sequencing platform. HLA typing included class I and class II loci at four-digit resolution. Typing coverage differed by locus: A, B, C, DRB1 and DQB1 were typed in roughly 620-630 donors, DQA1 in 522, DPA1 in roughly 590, and DPB1 in 400 to 480. A few DR-DQ haplotypes were handled as single units for association and clustering because linkage in the cohort was strong. Among 398 genotyped donors of the cohort, an average of about 240,000 unique TCR beta nucleotide sequences were sequenced per donor, roughly 18% of them non-productive.

The library was prepared using the immunoSEQ multiplex PCR assay. For the multiplex PCR, a mixture combining 60 forward primers for TCR Vbeta segments and 13 reverse primers for TCR Jbeta segments was used. Amplification of the CDR3 region of rearranged TCR beta genes was performed with a multiplex PCR assay on genomic DNA. On the Illumina HiSeq System, the amplified TCR beta libraries were sequenced as 87-base-pair reads. In the paper's pipeline: A later analysis tallied 75 million to 95 million unique TCR beta chains across the 666 repertoires, and around 9.9 million of those chains were shared by two or more donors. Raw reads were error-corrected and collapsed into unique sequences with a nearest-neighbor algorithm that merged closely related sequences to remove PCR and sequencing errors. Alignment of CDR3 sequences to IMGT reference sequences was used to assign V, D and J gene segments. For a sequence to be retained, a match of at least six nucleotides to both a V gene segment and a J gene segment was required. A rearrangement counted as productive if the CDR3 had no stop codons and remained in frame with V and J, and every other rearrangement counted as non-productive. CDR3 was defined by IMGT convention, running from the second conserved V-encoded cysteine to the conserved J-encoded phenylalanine. Sequences without an unambiguous match to a single V gene segment were excluded from the earlier analysis of approximately 600 of the donors. An earlier analysis of 587 of the donors called V segments functional above 56.7% productive rearrangements and segregating when the between-donor standard deviation exceeded 5%. A statistical classification framework was built to diagnose cytomegalovirus status from the catalog of TCR beta chain sequences. In a later analysis, TCR nucleotide sequences were compared against IMGT/GENE-DB human TR gene sequences so that V and J genes could be assigned. A later analysis assigned CDR3 sequences and most-parsimonious VDJ recombination scenarios with the TCRdist pipeline. In a later analysis, each TCR beta chain was defined by its CDR3 amino acid sequence together with its V-gene family, and reads without a unique V-gene family were excluded. A later analysis removed 450 to 600 highly shared, low-generation-probability nucleotide sequences to deal with suspected cross-contamination and a sequencing artifact. In a later analysis, a clonal expansion index was calculated for each public chain from normalized within-repertoire ranks of inferred template counts. Generation probabilities in a later analysis came from a VDJ recombination model fitted to out-of-frame rearrangements, and those results were checked against IGoR. A later analysis scored TCR-TCR, TCR-HLA and TCR-CMV co-occurrence with hypergeometric tests, applying a repertoire-size bias correction to TCR pairs. False discovery rates were estimated in a later analysis by permuting HLA or CMV assignments 20 times. In a later analysis, co-occurring TCRs were grouped with DBSCAN, and TCRdist sequence similarity was added when clustering was performed within HLA-allele-positive subsets. Repertoires with fewer than 30,000 or more than 120,000 public chains were left out of co-occurrence clustering, as were several repertoires with anomalous nucleotide sharing. TCRdb retrieved this table from immuneACCESS and kept in-frame rearrangements only. Not all clones are present; in checked studies, unresolved V genes account for under half, and no reason is known for the remainder. From that table come the V and J calls and clone size; the DNA was used to work out D and trimming. Across this sample there are 100,000 to 150,000 clones, with over 60% seen only once. The ten most abundant clones make up about 13% of the sample.

At the junction V is shortened by 8 bases and J by 0 bases; bases outside the gene matches: 12. From the cysteine up to the phenylalanine, the CDR3 has a length of 16 residues. Just the 48-base CDR3 DNA is kept, in frame starting at base 1. For CDR1 and CDR2, the germline V gene (reference sequence) lists WNHNN and SYGVQD. What the work shows at the level of the full study, not this receptor alone: For the cohort, immune exposure information was limited to CMV serostatus. A cluster of highly shared sequence variants was judged likely to represent a technical artifact of the sequencing pipeline. In this cohort, only TCR beta chains were sequenced, and detectable features were limited by the absence of alpha or paired-chain data. An earlier analysis of approximately 540 of the donors showed that most TCR beta V segments appeared in productive rearrangements either about 87% or about 30% of the time, which broadly matched IMGT annotations. Most TCR sequences were seen in very few donors, while some public TCRs were found in many individuals. A further reported finding was that TCR beta sequences accurately predicted the HLA-A and HLA-B alleles for most subjects in the first cohort. At a false discovery rate of 0.05, a later analysis linked 16,951 TCR beta sequences to specific HLA alleles. A few of the identified cytomegalovirus-associated TCR beta chains were confirmed in vitro to be specific for cytomegalovirus antigens. Because HLA typing was unavailable for some donors at each locus, only the typed subset was used in association tests. The earlier analysis of 587 of the donors excluded fewer than 20 rarely observed V segments, including chromosome 9 orphons, because counts were too low. In a later analysis, most CMV-associated TCR beta chains were found to appear HLA-restricted, with HLA associations seemingly driven largely by CMV exposure. When HLA alleles, especially DR and DQ, strongly co-occurred, TCR associations were difficult to assign to individual alleles. The classifier was reported to diagnose cytomegalovirus status with high specificity and sensitivity in both the original cohort and the validation cohort. In a later genetic analysis, fewer N-insertions in productive TCRs were reported among donors in an Asian-associated ancestry cluster than the approximately 630-donor mean. Linkage disequilibrium might explain the correlated functional status among segregating V segments, but an unknown experimental factor could not be ruled out. A later analysis reported that several top co-occurrence clusters appeared linked to parvovirus B19, influenza, CMV and Epstein-Barr virus. In a later analysis, the rate of TCR association differed among HLA loci, with DRB1 alleles having the most associated TCRs and HLA-C alleles having the fewest. The authors suggested that the approach could potentially be extended to other disease states and immunological phenotypes. In a later genetic analysis, a missense DCLRE1C variant was associated with V-gene and J-gene trimming of TCR beta chains, and the association was replicated in an independent cohort. In a later analysis, HLA-associated TCR beta chains were found to be more clonally expanded and to have lower generation probabilities than equally common non-associated chains. The 87-base-pair reads could not distinguish some IMGT-functional V segments, including TRBV6-2 and TRBV6-3, so those segments were excluded. The presence/absence analyses assumed that sequencing depth was roughly uniform across donors, and that assumption may not be true. In the study, 150 to 200 TCR beta chains were listed as associated with cytomegalovirus.

The rearranged segments are TRBV10-1 and TRBJ1-1; the central 7 bases match TRBD1. This receptor was taken from a woman in her thirties or forties in good health and CMV-seropositive. Sequencing was carried out using PBMCs. Here the CDR3 is given as CASVKGQEKLNTEAFF. The sequenced DNA is TGCGCCAGCGTAAAAGGACAGGAAAAGCTGAACACTGAAGCTTTCTTT.